Listed here are 14 T cell receptor beta chains from one sample, sequenced in a study of blood T cell repertoires in COVID-19. Assay used: immunoSEQ multiplex PCR; TCRdb lists only in-frame clones, some missing. The sample has 70,000 to 75,000 clones; nearly 85% are singletons. The specimen was peripheral blood. The receptors were gathered from a woman aged 55-69 years with acute or convalescent COVID-19.

The chain joins TRBV9 to TRBJ1-1, with 7 bases that match TRBD1. The CDR3 covers 14 residues. CDR1 is SGDLS and CDR2 is YYNGEE in the germline V gene. The V gene end was trimmed by 2 bases and the J gene end by 1 base; junction bases not matched to a gene: 2. CDR3 nucleotides: TGTGCCAGCAGCGTCAGGGGGGAGAACACTGAAGCTTTCTTT. Its protein is CASSVRGENTEAFF.

The count of this clone is one. This chain links TRBV3-1 (or the pseudogene TRBV3-2) with TRBJ2-2; 13 bases are a match to TRBD2. CDR3 length: 15 residues. Germline V gene lookup returns CDR1 LGHDT and CDR2 YNNKEL (reference sequence). V lost 6 bases and J lost 5; bases outside the gene matches: 3. CDR3 protein: CASRGTSGKTGELFF. The CDR3 DNA reads TGTGCCAGCAGGGGGACTAGCGGGAAAACCGGGGAGCTGTTTTTT.

The V and J genes are TRBV3-1 (or the pseudogene TRBV3-2) and TRBJ2-7; D is perhaps TRBD1 (5 bases). The CDR3 is made up of 14 amino acids. V lost 1 base, J lost 5 bases, and 12 bases lay in between. Germline V gene sequence: CDR1 LGHDT, CDR2 YNNKEL (reference sequence). This CDR3 is CASSQVSGSHEQYF. DNA for the CDR3: TGTGCCAGCAGCCAAGTTTCAGGGTCCCACGAGCAGTACTTC.

The chain uses TRBV6-1 and TRBJ2-1; TRBD2 agrees at 12 bases. The ends lost 1 base at V and 8 bases at J; junction bases unmatched: 3. Germline CDR1 is MNHNS and CDR2 is SASEGT. The CDR3 runs to 15 residues. The CDR3 nucleotides are TGTGCCAGCAGTGAAGGGACTAGCGGGACTTATGAGCAGTTCTTC. Translated: CASSEGTSGTYEQFF.

The chain uses TRBV4-2 and TRBJ2-3; D may be TRBD1 (6 bases). This CDR3 spans 16 amino acids. Looked up from germline, CDR1 is LGHNA and CDR2 is YNFKEQ. Trimming pared 3 bases from V and 1 base from J, leaving 14 bases between. CDR3: CASSHPQGSGTDTQYF. Here the CDR3 DNA reads TGTGCCAGCAGCCACCCACAGGGCAGTGGCACAGATACGCAGTATTTT.

The gene calls are TRBV6-5 and TRBJ1-1; 10 bases fit TRBD1. CDR3 length: 13 amino acids. Trimming at V came to 6 bases and at J to 6 bases, leaving 4 bases not matched to a gene. The germline V gene encodes CDR1 MNHEY and CDR2 SVGAGI. CDR3 DNA sequence: TGTGCCAGCAGACGGGACAGGGGATCTGAAGCTTTCTTT. This sequence encodes CASRRDRGSEAFF.

The V call is TRBV7-8, the J call TRBJ1-5, with 7 bases lining up with TRBD1. CDR1 and CDR2 (germline): SGHVS, FQNEAQ. J lost 3 bases, V lost 4 bases, and 6 bases had no gene match. This CDR3 is 15 amino acids long. The CDR3 spells CASSSQGNYNQPQHF. The CDR3 DNA follows: TGTGCCAGCAGCTCACAGGGGAACTACAATCAGCCCCAGCATTTT.

This sequence joins TRBV10-3 and TRBJ2-5, with 8 bases lining up with TRBD2. The junction had 3 bases not matched to a gene; V was cut back by 6 bases and J by 3 bases. The CDR3 totals 13 residues. In germline, CDR1 is ENHRY, CDR2 SYGVKD. This CDR3 reads CAISGGAEETQYF. The CDR3 region has the DNA TGTGCCATCAGCGGGGGGGCCGAAGAGACCCAGTACTTC.

The chain carries TRBV6-5 and TRBJ1-1; D ambiguous. Germline loops: CDR1 MNHEY, CDR2 SVGAGI. The CDR3 has 13 residues. Trimming removed 6 bases from V and 0 bases from J, with 8 bases in between. The CDR3 DNA follows: TGTGCCAGCAGCTCAAACATGAACACTGAAGCTTTCTTT. It yields the protein CASSSNMNTEAFF.

The gene calls are TRBV3-1 (or the pseudogene TRBV3-2) and TRBJ1-3; tentative D call: TRBD1 (5 bases). With 4 bases removed from V and 3 bases from J, the gap between germline ends came to 10 bases. In germline, CDR1 is LGHDT, CDR2 YNNKEL (reference sequence). The CDR3 covers 14 residues. CDR3 nucleotides: TGTGCCAGCAGCCTTCAGGGATATGGAAACACCATATATTTT. Translating gives CASSLQGYGNTIYF.

The chain is built from TRBV25-1 and TRBJ1-1, with TRBD1 as a possible D gene (6 bases). The CDR3 is 14 amino acids. Germline CDR1 and CDR2: MGHDK and SYGVNS. The germline V and J ends were trimmed by 5 bases and 11 bases, with 21 bases remaining between them. The CDR3 nucleotides read TGTGCCAGCAGTTCAGGAGCCAGGGGATATGTGGCTTTCTTT. This translates into CASSSGARGYVAFF.

The gene calls are TRBV19 and TRBJ2-7, with TRBD2 matching over 10 bases. J gave up 8 bases and V 5 bases, and 18 bases lay outside the gene matches. The germline gives CDR1 LNHDA, CDR2 SQIVND (reference sequence). The CDR3 totals 17 residues. In nucleotides, the CDR3 is TGTGCCAGTAGTCCTTTTTTCGGGCCTAGCGGGAGTAACCAGCAGTACTTC. It yields the protein CASSPFFGPSGSNQQYF.

The J gene is TRBJ1-2, the V gene TRBV6-5; 7 bases line up with TRBD1. Germline CDR1 and CDR2: MNHEY and SVGAGI. The CDR3 consists of 13 residues. V was pared by 7 bases and J by 3 bases, with 5 bases of the junction left unmatched. This CDR3 is CASTGQVDYGYTF. Here the CDR3 DNA reads TGTGCCAGCACAGGACAGGTTGACTATGGCTACACCTTC.

J is TRBJ2-5 and V is TRBV9; tentatively, D is TRBD1 (5 bases). Germline V gene sequence: CDR1 SGDLS, CDR2 YYNGEE. The CDR3 consists of 13 residues. Trimming shortened V by 0 bases and J by 5 bases, and 8 bases separated the two germline ends. The CDR3 sequence is CASSVEGKETQYF. CDR3 DNA sequence: TGTGCCAGCAGCGTAGAGGGGAAGGAGACCCAGTACTTC.